A single T cell receptor (beta chain) is shown here with its context. Antigen unknown. The sample is drawn from a study of graft-versus-host responses after intestinal transplantation. Produced via immunoSEQ multiplex PCR; TCRdb's table is partial and in-frame only. The table includes about 120,000 clones, approximately 92% detected once. Trimming pared 5 bases from V and 3 bases from J, leaving 17 bases between. CDR3 length: 15 amino acids. Germline CDR1 reads LNHDA; CDR2 reads SQIVND (reference sequence). Study outcomes and limitations: Circulating GvH clones peaking coincided with falling HvG clones soon after transplant. Detected in recipient marrow were GvH clones, some of which were first observed in ileum or blood.

The genes are TRBV19 and TRBJ2-7, with D possibly TRBD1 on 5 matching bases. The sequencing used unstimulated CD4+ T cells sorted from spleen or lymph node cells, collected before intestinal transplant. The clonotype was recovered from a human donor who received an intestinal transplant. The CDR3 protein is CASSSGPPLFYEQYF. As DNA, the CDR3 is TGTGCCAGTAGTTCAGGGCCGCCGCTCTTCTACGAGCAGTACTTC.